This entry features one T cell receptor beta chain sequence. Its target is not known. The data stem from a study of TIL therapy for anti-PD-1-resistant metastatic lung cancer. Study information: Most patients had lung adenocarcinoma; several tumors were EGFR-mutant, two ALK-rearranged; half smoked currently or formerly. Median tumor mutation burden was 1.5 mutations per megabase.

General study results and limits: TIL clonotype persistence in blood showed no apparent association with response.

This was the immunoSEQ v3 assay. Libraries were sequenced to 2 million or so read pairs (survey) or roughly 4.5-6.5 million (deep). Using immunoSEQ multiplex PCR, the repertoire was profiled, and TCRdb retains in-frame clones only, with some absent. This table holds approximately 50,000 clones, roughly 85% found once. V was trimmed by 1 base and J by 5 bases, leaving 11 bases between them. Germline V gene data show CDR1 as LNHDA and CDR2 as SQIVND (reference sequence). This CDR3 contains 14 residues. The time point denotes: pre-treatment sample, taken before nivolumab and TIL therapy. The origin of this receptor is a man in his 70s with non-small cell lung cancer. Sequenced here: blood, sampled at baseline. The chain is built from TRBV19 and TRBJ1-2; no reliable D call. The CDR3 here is CASSIAAAYYGYTF. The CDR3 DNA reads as TGTGCCAGTAGTATAGCCGCTGCCTATTATGGCTACACCTTC. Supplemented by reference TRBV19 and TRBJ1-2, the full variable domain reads DGGITQSPKYLFRKEGQNVTLSCEQNLNHDAMYWYRQDPGQGLRLIYYSQIVNDFQKGDIAEGYSVSREKKESFPLTVTSAQKNPTAFYLCASSIAAAYYGYTFGSGTRLTVV.